Detailed here is one T cell receptor (beta chain). Its cognate antigen is unknown. This sample stems from a study of T cell clones after liver transplantation. Across the study: HCV positivity affected three of eight recipients; the rest lacked autoimmune or viral indications.

CDR1 and CDR2 from the germline V gene are MNHNY and SVGAGI (reference sequence). Unmatched junction bases numbered 8, after V lost 7 bases and J lost 0 bases. This CDR3 contains 15 residues. Libraries were prepared by immunoSEQ multiplex PCR; TCRdb keeps only in-frame clonotypes and omits some of them. The repertoire holds about 76,000 clones, 70% to 90% seen once, with approximately 2.8% in the top ten. Regarding the study as a whole: Circulating graft-donor-reactive CD4 TCRbeta sequences fell significantly post-transplant in 5 of 8 subjects. In two subjects, few donor cells limited the measurable donor-reactive repertoire. These preliminary findings come from unstandardized post-transplant sampling times.

This sequence was found in a human patient who received a liver transplant. Some T cells could come from the graft donor. The source was CD4+ T cells from blood, collected at the 22-month timepoint. The rearrangement links TRBV6-6 to TRBJ1-2; 7 nucleotides line up with TRBD1. In DNA form, the CDR3 reads TGTGCCAGCACGAGACAGGGACTCTCTAACTATGGCTACACCTTC. It encodes CASTRQGLSNYGYTF.